Listed here are 28 T cell receptor beta chains from one sample, sequenced in a study of beta chain features in type 1 diabetes. Findings of the study overall: Type 1 diabetes patients showed a moderate but significant shortening of TCRB CDR3s in all four CD4+ subsets.

TCRB transcripts that were expressed got sequenced, as all of the isolated RNA had been reverse transcribed. Produced via immunoSEQ multiplex PCR; TCRdb's table is partial and in-frame only. The data hold around 300,000 clones, with approximately 15% observed a single time. Their antigens remain unidentified. Sequencing was done on a sample of naive CD4+ T cells from blood. These receptors were collected from a man between 18 and 35 years old with type 1 diabetes.

V gene TRBV7-2 combines with J gene TRBJ2-3; D is unresolved. V lost 5 bases, J lost 4 bases, and 19 bases lay in between. Germline CDR1 SGHTA, CDR2 FQGNSA. The CDR3 runs 16 residues. CDR3 region: CASSPQAVSGADTQYF. For the CDR3, the DNA is TGTGCCAGCAGCCCCCAGGCCGTTAGTGGTGCAGATACGCAGTATTTT.

In its sample, this clone was seen a few times. The J gene is TRBJ2-7, the V gene TRBV6-6; 8 bases match TRBD1. The CDR3 is 16 amino acids. The V gene's germline CDR1 is MNHNY and CDR2 SVGAGI (reference sequence). J lost 0 bases, V lost 2 bases, and 6 bases had no gene match. The CDR3 sequence is CASSYAGQVSSYEQYF. CDR3 DNA: TGTGCCAGCAGTTACGCGGGACAGGTGAGCTCCTACGAGCAGTACTTC.

This clone was recorded a few times. The chain links TRBV19 to TRBJ1-2; D is ambiguous. Germline CDR1 is LNHDA and CDR2 is SQIVND (reference sequence). This CDR3 has 15 amino acids. V was clipped by 4 bases and J by 3 bases, with 15 bases between them. The CDR3 coding sequence is TGTGCCAGTAGTACTTACAGCGGTGCGGACTATGGCTACACCTTC. Translated: CASSTYSGADYGYTF.

V usage is TRBV5-1 and J usage is TRBJ2-1; D possibly corresponds to TRBD2 (5 bases). Deletions cut 7 bases from V and 8 bases from J, with 13 bases between. The CDR3 covers 12 residues. CDR1 is SGHRS, CDR2 YFSETQ, per germline. This CDR3 reads CASSTSLYEQFF. CDR3 in DNA: TGCGCCAGCTCTACTAGTCTATATGAGCAGTTCTTC.

The rearrangement joins TRBV7-2 to TRBJ2-7; 8 bases align to TRBD2. CDR1 and CDR2 (germline): SGHTA, FQGNSA. The V gene end was trimmed by 4 bases and the J gene end by 4 bases; junction bases not matched to a gene: 9. The CDR3 contains 15 residues. The CDR3 region is CASSSTGTSPYEQYF. Written as DNA, the CDR3 is TGTGCCAGCAGCTCTACCGGGACTAGTCCGTACGAGCAGTACTTC.

The chain employs TRBV11-2 and TRBJ2-1, with TRBD2 matching over 8 bases. CDR1 and CDR2 from the germline V gene are SGHAT and FQNNGV. With V trimmed by 3 bases and J by 7 bases, 8 bases remained unmatched. This CDR3 contains 15 residues. The CDR3 region is CASSLFGLAVNEQFF. CDR3 bases: TGTGCCAGCAGCTTGTTTGGACTAGCAGTAAATGAGCAGTTCTTC.

V is TRBV4-3 and J is TRBJ1-1; D is possibly TRBD1 (5 bases). Germline V lookup: CDR1 LGHNA, CDR2 YSLEER. The CDR3 has 13 amino acids. V was cut by 0 bases and J by 10 bases, with 12 bases left in between. CDR3 sequence (DNA): TGCGCCAGCAGCCAAGATGGGGCGGGAGCAGCTTTCTTT. The encoded protein is CASSQDGAGAAFF.

There are a few counts of this clone. This sequence joins TRBV7-9 and TRBJ2-7; D may be TRBD2 (5 bases). Germline V gene data show CDR1 as SEHNR and CDR2 as FQNEAQ (reference sequence). The CDR3 runs to 14 residues. The V and J ends lost 4 bases and 6 bases respectively, with 16 bases between them. The CDR3 DNA reads TGTGCCAGCAGCTCCGGACTGGCCGTCGGCGAGCAGTACTTC. This sequence encodes CASSSGLAVGEQYF.

This chain connects TRBV2 to TRBJ2-3, with D possibly TRBD1 on 6 matching bases. CDR3 length: 13 amino acids. The V end was cut by 4 bases, the J end by 1 base, with 6 bases between. Looked up from germline, CDR1 is SNHLY and CDR2 is FYNNEI. In DNA form, the CDR3 reads TGTGCCAGCAGTGGGGGGCGCACAGATACGCAGTATTTT. It encodes CASSGGRTDTQYF.

Only a few counts were recorded for this clone. The CDR3 DNA sequence: TGCGCCAGCAGCCGTCGACTAGCAGTCGTCGGGGAGCTGTTTTTT. It encodes CASSRRLAVVGELFF. The chain uses TRBV5-1 and TRBJ2-2, with 7 bases matching TRBD2. The germline V gene encodes CDR1 SGHRS and CDR2 YFSETQ. V was pared by 4 bases and J by 7 bases, with 10 bases of the junction left unmatched. The CDR3 spans 15 residues.

This clone was counted a few times. This chain joins TRBV4-1 and TRBJ2-5; D is perhaps TRBD1 (5 bases). This CDR3 comprises 16 residues. Germline V gene lookup returns CDR1 MGHRA and CDR2 YSYEKL. V lost 0 bases and J 6 bases, leaving 17 bases between the germline ends. The CDR3 here is CASSQEKIGQGKTQYF. The CDR3 region has the DNA TGCGCCAGCAGCCAAGAAAAAATAGGCCAGGGAAAGACCCAGTACTTC.

CDR3 nucleotides: TGCGCCAGCAGGGCTGGGACTGCAATAGACATTCAGTACTTC. Amino acid sequence: CASRAGTAIDIQYF. The chain links TRBV5-1 to TRBJ2-4; possibly TRBD2 for D (6 bases). Germline CDR1 is SGHRS and CDR2 is YFSETQ. V was clipped by 5 bases and J by 8 bases, with 17 bases between them. The CDR3 covers 14 residues.

Only a few counts were recorded for this clone. V is TRBV5-1 and J is TRBJ2-3; possibly TRBD1 for D (6 bases). The length of the CDR3 is 13 residues. V lost 1 base to trimming and J lost 5 bases, with 8 bases between them. CDR1 and CDR2 from the germline V gene are SGHRS and YFSETQ. CDR3 bases: TGCGCCAGCAGCTTGAGCAGGGGAGATACGCAGTATTTT. Its protein product is CASSLSRGDTQYF.

The CDR3 reads CASRRDGSYEQYF. The CDR3 DNA sequence: TGCGCCAGTAGGCGGGACGGATCCTACGAGCAGTACTTC. The chain employs TRBV5-1 and TRBJ2-7, with D possibly matching TRBD2 (6 bases). Between the trimmed V and J ends, which lost 8 bases and 1 base, there was a span of 13 bases. The germline V gene has CDR1 SGHRS and CDR2 YFSETQ. This CDR3 comprises 13 residues. Drawing the rest from reference TRBV5-1 and TRBJ2-7, the complete variable domain is KAGVTQTPRYLIKTRGQQVTLSCSPISGHRSVSWYQQTPGQGLQFLFEYFSETQRNKGNFPGRFSGRQFSNSRSEMNVSTLELGDSALYLCASRRDGSYEQYFGPGTRLTVT.

The chain joins TRBV5-6 to TRBJ2-3; D is possibly TRBD1 (6 bases). The V end lost 2 bases, the J end lost 3 bases, and 7 bases lay between the germline ends. CDR1 is SGHDT, CDR2 YYEEEE, per germline. CDR3 size: 13 residues. The CDR3 region is CASSLGGTDTQYF. For the CDR3, the DNA is TGTGCCAGCAGCTTAGGGGGAACAGATACGCAGTATTTT. Combining the CDR3 with reference TRBV5-6 and TRBJ2-3 gives the whole variable domain DAGVTQSPTHLIKTRGQQVTLRCSPKSGHDTVSWYQQALGQGPQFIFQYYEEEERQRGNFPDRFSGHQFPNYSSELNVNALLLGDSALYLCASSLGGTDTQYFGPGTRLTVL.

On this clone: At one boundary the junction diverges from the germline segment, which might be a read error. The gene calls are TRBV30 and TRBJ1-1; no definite D call. Germline loops: CDR1 GTSNPN, CDR2 SVGIG (reference sequence). The CDR3 is 17 amino acids. The CDR3 protein is CLVGDWTAGMVGTEAFF. The DNA for the CDR3 is TGCCTTGTAGGTGATTGGACGGCCGGGATGGTGGGCACTGAAGCTTTCTTT.

This clone appeared a few times. V gene TRBV5-4 combines with J gene TRBJ2-5, with 8 positions matching TRBD2. Looked up from germline, CDR1 is SGHNT and CDR2 is YYREEE (reference sequence). The CDR3 extends over 16 amino acids. V lost 2 bases and J lost 2; bases outside the gene matches: 8. The CDR3 DNA reads as TGTGCCAGCAGCTTTGGGAAAACTAGCGGACAAGAGACCCAGTACTTC. Its protein is CASSFGKTSGQETQYF.

This chain uses TRBV7-9 with TRBJ2-5; TRBD2 agrees at 11 bases. Germline CDR1 and CDR2: SEHNR and FQNEAQ (reference sequence). With V trimmed by 8 bases and J by 2 bases, 7 bases remained unmatched. The CDR3 consists of 15 residues. The CDR3 spells CASFLAGGEQETQYF. DNA of the CDR3: TGTGCCAGCTTCCTAGCGGGGGGTGAACAAGAGACCCAGTACTTC.

This clone was picked up a small number of times. The chain is built from TRBV27 and TRBJ2-5; 7 nucleotides match TRBD1. The CDR3 loop spans 15 amino acids. Germline V gives CDR1 MNHEY, CDR2 SMNVEV (reference sequence). V shed 1 base and J 2 bases; nucleotides not matched to a gene: 4. CDR3 sequence: CASSLWGRGQETQYF. The CDR3 bases are TGTGCCAGCAGTTTATGGGGCAGGGGGCAAGAGACCCAGTACTTC.

This clone showed up just a few times. This sequence joins TRBV15 and TRBJ2-3; D might be TRBD1 (5 bases). Germline V gene data show CDR1 as LNHNV and CDR2 as YYDKDF (reference sequence). The CDR3 covers 16 residues. Deletions cut 3 bases from V and 1 base from J, with 14 bases between. CDR3: CATSRLTESRTDTQYF. In DNA form, the CDR3 reads TGTGCCACCAGCAGGTTGACAGAGTCTCGCACAGATACGCAGTATTTT.

The J gene is TRBJ2-4, the V gene TRBV27; 7 nucleotides align to TRBD1. Trimming removed 3 bases from V and 2 bases from J; junction bases left unmatched: 4. This CDR3 contains 15 residues. The V gene's germline CDR1 is MNHEY and CDR2 SMNVEV (reference sequence). As DNA, the CDR3 is TGTGCCAGCAGTTTGAGGGGGCTTCCCAAAAACATTCAGTACTTC. Protein sequence: CASSLRGLPKNIQYF.

This chain joins TRBV21-1 and TRBJ2-1; the table's D call TRBD1 went unverified against the DNA. TRBV21-1 is a pseudogene locus. CDR3 length: 17 amino acids. CDR3 coding DNA: TGTGCCAGCAGCAATGTCTTGGAGGACAGGGGGTGTAATGAGCAGTTCTTC. It encodes CASSNVLEDRGCNEQFF.

This clone has more than one count but fewer than ten. The chain uses TRBV29-1 and TRBJ1-1, with D possibly being TRBD1 (5 bases). The V gene lost 6 bases and the J gene lost 8 bases, with 19 bases spanning the gap. The CDR3 extends over 13 amino acids. The V gene's germline CDR1 is SQVTM and CDR2 ANQGSEA. CDR3 sequence (DNA): TGCAGCGTACTACAGGCATCAGTTCAGGAAGCTTTCTTT. Protein: CSVLQASVQEAFF.

This clone has just a few counts. The chain recombines TRBV21-1 with TRBJ1-1. TRBV21-1 is annotated as a pseudogene. The CDR3 covers 13 residues. CDR3 region: CARWEGGPGIAFF. DNA for the CDR3: TGTGCCCGTTGGGAGGGCGGGCCCGGGATAGCTTTCTTT.

This clone was seen more than once but under ten times. The J gene is TRBJ2-2, the V gene TRBV30; 8 positions match TRBD1. There are 14 residues in the CDR3. Trimming removed 2 bases from V and 7 bases from J; junction bases left unmatched: 6. The V gene's germline CDR1 is GTSNPN and CDR2 SVGIG (reference sequence). The CDR3 nucleotides are TGTGCCTGGAGTCAGGACAGGGTGGGCGGGGAGCTGTTTTTT. This gives the protein CAWSQDRVGGELFF. Together with reference TRBV30 and TRBJ2-2, the CDR3 gives the full variable domain: SQTIHQWPATLVQPVGSPLSLECTVEGTSNPNLYWYRQAAGRGLQLLFYSVGIGQISSEVPQNLSASRPQDRQFILSSKKLLLSDSGFYLCAWSQDRVGGELFFGEGSRLTVL.

CDR3: CASSLWVAGSYEQYF. The DNA of the CDR3 is TGTGCCAGCAGCTTATGGGTAGCGGGGTCCTACGAGCAGTACTTC. The chain is built from TRBV7-9 and TRBJ2-7, with 8 bases identical to TRBD2. The trim removed 2 bases at V and 1 base at J, leaving 4 bases unmatched. CDR1 is SEHNR, CDR2 FQNEAQ, per germline (reference sequence). The CDR3 runs to 15 residues. Looking up the rest from reference TRBV7-9 and TRBJ2-7 gives the full variable domain: DTGVSQNPRHKITKRGQNVTFRCDPISEHNRLYWYRQTLGQGPEFLTYFQNEAQLEKSRLLSDRFSAERPKGSFSTLEIQRTEQGDSAMYLCASSLWVAGSYEQYFGPGTRLTVT.

This clone was counted only a few times. The CDR3 is CASRPVQGPPGNEQFF. CDR3 DNA: TGTGCCAGCAGGCCAGTTCAGGGGCCCCCCGGCAATGAGCAGTTCTTC. V usage is TRBV11-2 and J usage is TRBJ2-1, with D possibly matching TRBD1 (6 bases). This CDR3 region has 16 residues. Per the germline V gene, CDR1 is SGHAT and CDR2 is FQNNGV. Deletions cut 6 bases from V and 6 bases from J, with 21 bases between.

This chain links TRBV27 with TRBJ1-1, with TRBD1 matching over 8 bases. CDR1 is MNHEY and CDR2 is SMNVEV in the germline V gene (reference sequence). The CDR3 is 14 amino acids. With 7 bases clipped from V and 0 bases from J, the junction kept 4 bases outside the gene matches. In nucleotides, the CDR3 is TGTGCCAGCATAGGGACAGGACTGAACACTGAAGCTTTCTTT. It encodes CASIGTGLNTEAFF.